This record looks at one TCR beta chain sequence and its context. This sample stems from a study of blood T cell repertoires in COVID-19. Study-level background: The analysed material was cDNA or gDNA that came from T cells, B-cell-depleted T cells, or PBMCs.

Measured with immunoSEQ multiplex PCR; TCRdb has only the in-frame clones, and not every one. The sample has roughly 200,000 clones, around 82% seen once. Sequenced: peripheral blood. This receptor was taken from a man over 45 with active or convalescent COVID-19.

CDR3 DNA sequence: TGTGCCAGCAGTTTAGATCGGGTCTCTGGCTACACCTTC. As protein: CASSLDRVSGYTF. V gene TRBV12-3 or TRBV12-4 combines with J gene TRBJ1-2; the D is unclear. V was pared by 1 base and J by 7 bases, with 10 bases between. CDR3 length: 13 residues.